This TCR beta chain originates from a study of T cell responses to AZD1222 COVID-19 vaccine. Findings and caveats of the study: Donors were chiefly white British, with a greater number of females, and clonal diversity was perhaps underestimated. Seropositive AZD1222 recipients at baseline numbered only 5 or 6. CD4 TCRs associated with vaccination spanned spike, dominating at 160-218 and 743-854.

The analysis combined second doses at about 4 or about 12 weeks. Only in-frame clones appear in the TCRdb table, and some are missing; sequencing was by immunoSEQ multiplex PCR. This table holds 110,000 or so clones, 80% to 90% found once. Germline V gives CDR1 MDHEN, CDR2 SYDVKM. The CDR3 runs to 15 residues. V lost 2 bases and J 9 bases, leaving 14 bases between the germline ends. Of note for this clone: Its antigen is undetermined.

This receptor was taken from an adult who received the AZD1222 COVID-19 vaccine. V is TRBV28 and J is TRBJ1-6; D not certain. This specimen consisted of peripheral blood, obtained 28 days after the second AZD1222 dose. In nucleotides, the CDR3 is TGTGCCAGCAGTTTAGAAGACGGAGGTAGTTCACCCCTCCACTTT. Translating it yields CASSLEDGGSSPLHF.